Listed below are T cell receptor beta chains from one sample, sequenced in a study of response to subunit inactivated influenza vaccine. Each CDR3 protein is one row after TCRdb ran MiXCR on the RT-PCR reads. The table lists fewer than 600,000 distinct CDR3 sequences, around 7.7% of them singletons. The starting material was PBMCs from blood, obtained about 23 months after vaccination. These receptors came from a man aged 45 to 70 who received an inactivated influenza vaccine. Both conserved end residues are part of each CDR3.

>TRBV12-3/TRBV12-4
CASSNSGRGRNTIYF
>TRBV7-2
CASSLSGLGAEEQYF
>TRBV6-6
CASSQQGGETQYF
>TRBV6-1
CASSNSGSFYEQYF
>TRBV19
CASSMRERGSYNEQFF
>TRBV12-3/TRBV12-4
CASRAIGSGELFF
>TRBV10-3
CATTGDNEQFF
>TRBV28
CASRASGRSETQYF
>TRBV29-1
CSVEDGDGYTF
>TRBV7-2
CASSLVRLNTEAFF
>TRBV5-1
CASSFAPLASYEQYF
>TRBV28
CASSFMVNTEAFF
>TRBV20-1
CSARDPSGQGKRETQYF
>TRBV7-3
CASSVSLNTEAFF
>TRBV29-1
CSVETSPAGAEQFF
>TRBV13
CASSLSPGSYGYTF